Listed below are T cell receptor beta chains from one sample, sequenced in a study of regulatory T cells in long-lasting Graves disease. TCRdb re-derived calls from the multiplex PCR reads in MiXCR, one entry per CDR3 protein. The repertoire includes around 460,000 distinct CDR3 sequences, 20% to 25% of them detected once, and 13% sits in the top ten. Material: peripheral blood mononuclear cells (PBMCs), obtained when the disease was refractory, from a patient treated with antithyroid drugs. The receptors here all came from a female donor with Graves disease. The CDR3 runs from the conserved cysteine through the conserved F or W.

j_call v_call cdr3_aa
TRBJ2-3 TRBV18 CASSRTANADTQYF
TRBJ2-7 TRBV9 CASSPWTGGTEQYF
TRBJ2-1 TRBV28 CASSFHKTSGSYNEQFF
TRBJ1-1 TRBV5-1 CASSLGFRGNPNTEAFF
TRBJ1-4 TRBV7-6 CASSSTWHLLATNEKLFF
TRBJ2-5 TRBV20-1 CSARGGAAQETQYF
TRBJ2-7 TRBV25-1 CASSGQGEGRSYEQYF
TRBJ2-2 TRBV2 CASSDPGGAGTGELFF
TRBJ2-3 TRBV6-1 CASSESTWETDTQYF
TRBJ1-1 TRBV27 CASSSDSLNTEAFF
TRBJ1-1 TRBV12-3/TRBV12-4 CASTSTENTEAFF
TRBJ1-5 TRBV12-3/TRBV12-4 CVSSLAAGGADQPQHF
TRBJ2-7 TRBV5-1 CASSPRGLAGVSYEQYF
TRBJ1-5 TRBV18 CASSQSWGEDQPQHF
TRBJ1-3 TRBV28 CASSPPSWYGNTIYF
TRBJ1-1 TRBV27 CASRLSPGPLNTEAFF
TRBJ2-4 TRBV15 CATSRTRDGPRNIQYF
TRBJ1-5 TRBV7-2 CASSRPASTSNQPQHF
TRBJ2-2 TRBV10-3 CAIRDASGGRTGELFF
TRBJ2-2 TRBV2 CASSRGIGELFF
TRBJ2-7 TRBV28 CASSFIGPHYEQYF
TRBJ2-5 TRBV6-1 CASQFAGETQTQYF
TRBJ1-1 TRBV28 CASSLSDRKNTEAFF
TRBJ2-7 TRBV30 CAWTRGGYEQYF
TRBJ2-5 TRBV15 CATSGLTGEVETQYF
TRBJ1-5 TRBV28 CASSSSGRNQPQHF